Listed below are T cell receptor beta chains from one sample, sequenced in a study of shared clonotypes between healthy human individuals. Profiled with immunoSEQ multiplex PCR; TCRdb holds only in-frame clones, not every one. The repertoire consists of roughly 810,000 clones, with 96% occurring once and the leading ten covering around 0.21%. Sequences were obtained from naive CD8+ T cells sorted from blood. The origin of the receptors is a man aged 25-45 years in good health. Both conserved end residues are part of each CDR3. A D gene is named only where the DNA matches it firmly. Size values are once, few and many counts, or a class for expanded clones, and some rows have none.

-,TRBJ2-7,TRBD1,TRBV7-6,CASSWGTASYEQYF,TGTGCCAGCAGCTGGGGGACAGCTTCCTACGAGCAGTACTTC
-,TRBJ1-5,TRBD1,TRBV7-6,CASSLFTPGDRLYQPQHF,TGTGCCAGCAGCTTATTCACTCCGGGGGACAGACTTTATCAGCCCCAGCATTTT
-,TRBJ1-5,TRBD1,TRBV5-5,CASSAGTGLGQPQHF,TGTGCCAGCAGCGCCGGGACAGGGTTAGGGCAGCCCCAGCATTTT
few,TRBJ1-5,-,TRBV27,CASSFQGSNQPQHF,TGTGCCAGCAGTTTTCAGGGGAGCAATCAGCCCCAGCATTTT
-,TRBJ2-1,-,TRBV9,CASSVGGVVYEQFF,TGTGCCAGCAGCGTAGGGGGCGTAGTCTATGAGCAGTTCTTC
-,TRBJ2-2,-,TRBV19,CASSLLGNTGELFF,TGTGCCAGTAGTCTCCTTGGGAACACCGGGGAGCTGTTTTTT
-,TRBJ2-7,TRBD2,TRBV27,CASSLLIAGARPYEQYF,TGTGCCAGCAGTTTATTAATAGCGGGAGCCAGGCCCTACGAGCAGTACTTC
-,TRBJ1-5,-,TRBV21-1,CASSRTQGVNQPQHF,TGTGCCAGCAGCCGGACACAGGGAGTCAATCAGCCCCAGCATTTT
-,TRBJ2-7,TRBD2,TRBV5-1,CASSLFAITSGTYEQYF,TGCGCCAGCAGCTTGTTTGCTATTACTAGCGGGACCTACGAGCAGTACTTC
-,TRBJ2-1,-,TRBV2,CASRLRPSSEHNEQFF,TGTGCCAGCAGGTTACGACCGAGTAGTGAGCACAATGAGCAGTTCTTC
once,TRBJ2-7,-,TRBV7-7,CASSLSSDSSYEQYF,TGTGCCAGCAGCTTATCTTCGGACTCGTCCTACGAGCAGTACTTC
-,TRBJ2-7,-,TRBV28,CASSFRTNDEQYF,TGTGCCAGCAGTTTCCGGACAAATGACGAGCAGTACTTC
-,TRBJ2-3,-,TRBV5-4,CASSYHGDTQYF,TGTGCCAGCAGCTATCACGGGGATACGCAGTATTTT
-,TRBJ2-7,TRBD2,TRBV10-3,CAISDPSGSSYEQYF,TGTGCCATCAGTGATCCTAGCGGGAGCTCCTACGAGCAGTACTTC
-,TRBJ2-6,-,TRBV9,CASSVAMGVQANVLTF,TGTGCCAGCAGCGTAGCCATGGGAGTTCAGGCCAACGTCCTGACTTTC
-,TRBJ2-2,TRBD2,TRBV7-9,CASSLLLAGDTGELFF,TGTGCCAGCAGCTTACTACTAGCGGGAGACACCGGGGAGCTGTTTTTT
once,TRBJ1-2,-,TRBV6-1,CASSEGTIWRGYTF,TGTGCCAGCAGTGAGGGGACAATCTGGCGTGGCTACACCTTC
-,TRBJ1-5,TRBD1,TRBV28,CASSPTGSNQPQHF,TGTGCCAGCAGCCCGACAGGGTCCAATCAGCCCCAGCATTTT
-,TRBJ1-1,-,TRBV11-2,CASSLDQSMNTEAFF,TGTGCCAGCAGCTTAGATCAGAGTATGAACACTGAAGCTTTCTTT
-,TRBJ2-7,-,TRBV15,CATSRGGSPSYEQYF,TGTGCCACCAGCAGAGGGGGCAGCCCTTCCTACGAGCAGTACTTC
-,TRBJ2-1,-,TRBV7-9,CASSFLFRNNEQFF,TGTGCCAGCAGCTTCTTATTCAGGAATAATGAGCAGTTCTTC
-,TRBJ2-1,-,TRBV18,CASSPRTGVRAGEQFF,TGTGCCAGCTCACCAAGGACAGGAGTAAGGGCGGGAGAGCAGTTCTTC
-,TRBJ2-1,TRBD2,TRBV11-3,CASSLGLAGNEQFF,TGTGCCAGCAGCTTAGGACTAGCGGGCAATGAGCAGTTCTTC
-,TRBJ1-4,TRBD1,TRBV7-9,CASSPGEGAREKLFF,TGTGCCAGCAGCCCCGGGGAGGGGGCGAGGGAAAAACTGTTTTTT
-,TRBJ1-5,-,TRBV28,CASSYGGRSNQPQHF,TGTGCCAGCAGTTACGGGGGTCGTAGCAATCAGCCCCAGCATTTT
-,TRBJ2-7,-,TRBV9,CASSVSDHYEQYF,TGTGCCAGCAGCGTATCGGACCACTACGAGCAGTACTTC
-,TRBJ2-3,-,TRBV7-9,CASSLGGTPPSTDTQYF,TGTGCCAGCAGCTTAGGGGGGACCCCGCCTAGCACAGATACGCAGTATTTT
-,TRBJ1-1,-,TRBV5-1,CASSLVWGGNTEAFF,TGCGCCAGCAGCTTGGTTTGGGGCGGGAACACTGAAGCTTTCTTT
-,TRBJ2-1,TRBD2,TRBV28,CASQALATPLYNEQFF,TGTGCCAGCCAAGCACTAGCGACACCCCTCTACAATGAGCAGTTCTTC
-,TRBJ2-1,-,TRBV29-1,CSVDRGDNEQFF,TGCAGCGTTGACAGGGGTGACAATGAGCAGTTCTTC
-,TRBJ2-7,-,TRBV2,CASSRRDWHEQYF,TGTGCCAGCAGCAGGAGGGATTGGCACGAGCAGTACTTC
once,TRBJ2-1,TRBD1,TRBV6-5,CASSYWQGVPYNEQFF,TGTGCCAGCAGTTACTGGCAGGGGGTTCCTTACAATGAGCAGTTCTTC
-,TRBJ2-3,-,TRBV27,CASSGGRTGEYF,TGTGCCAGCAGCGGGGGAAGGACAGGAGAGTATTTT
-,TRBJ2-3,-,TRBV6-6,CASSYVKGVLEYF,TGTGCCAGCAGTTACGTCAAGGGGGTTCTGGAGTATTTT
-,TRBJ1-1,-,TRBV28,CASSLAAYNTEAFF,TGTGCCAGCAGTTTAGCCGCTTACAACACTGAAGCTTTCTTT
-,TRBJ2-3,TRBD2,TRBV27,CASSLLGTSGTDTQYF,TGTGCCAGCAGTTTATTGGGGACTAGCGGCACAGATACGCAGTATTTT
-,TRBJ2-1,TRBD2,TRBV28,CASFALAGANEQFF,TGTGCCAGCTTTGCCCTAGCGGGAGCCAATGAGCAGTTCTTC
-,TRBJ2-3,TRBD2,TRBV27,CASSLIAGGTDTQYF,TGTGCCAGCAGTTTAATAGCGGGAGGCACAGATACGCAGTATTTT
-,TRBJ2-1,TRBD2,TRBV2,CASKEKREGSYNEQFF,TGTGCCAGCAAGGAGAAGCGGGAGGGCTCCTACAATGAGCAGTTCTTC
-,TRBJ2-7,-,TRBV25-1,CASSEFPMEEQYF,TGTGCCAGCAGTGAATTCCCCATGGAGGAGCAGTACTTC
-,TRBJ2-3,-,TRBV11-2,CASSLGGAADTQYF,TGTGCCAGCAGCTTAGGGGGGGCGGCAGATACGCAGTATTTT
-,TRBJ2-7,-,TRBV28,CASSPQGTEQYF,TGTGCCAGCAGTCCCCAGGGGACCGAGCAGTACTTC
-,TRBJ2-1,-,TRBV21-1,CASSKVEVLPSGRGYNEQFF,TGTGCCAGCAGCAAAGTCGAGGTTCTGCCGAGCGGGAGGGGTTACAATGAGCAGTTCTTC
-,TRBJ2-2,TRBD1,TRBV27,CASDRTGTTGELFF,TGTGCCAGCGACCGGACAGGGACCACCGGGGAGCTGTTTTTT
once,TRBJ1-5,-,TRBV6-1,CASSDGRHLGNQPQHF,TGTGCCAGCAGTGACGGGAGGCACCTTGGCAATCAGCCCCAGCATTTT
-,TRBJ1-2,TRBD1,TRBV5-1,CASSSRLPGQGDYGYTF,TGCGCCAGCAGCTCCCGATTACCTGGACAGGGGGATTATGGCTACACCTTC
-,TRBJ2-7,-,TRBV6-6,CASSYDLANEQYF,TGTGCCAGCAGTTACGATCTAGCCAACGAGCAGTACTTC
-,TRBJ2-3,-,TRBV11-2,CASSLRIASTDTQYF,TGTGCCAGCAGCTTAAGGATAGCTAGCACAGATACGCAGTATTTT
-,TRBJ2-5,-,TRBV27,CASSVTGGRGETQYF,TGTGCCAGCAGTGTAACAGGGGGGAGGGGTGAGACCCAGTACTTC
-,TRBJ1-5,-,TRBV6-6,CASVDGGGQPQHF,TGTGCCAGCGTCGACGGGGGCGGTCAGCCCCAGCATTTT
-,TRBJ2-7,-,TRBV27,CASSFSRQYEQYF,TGTGCCAGCAGTTTTTCCCGGCAGTACGAGCAGTACTTC
-,TRBJ2-5,TRBD1,TRBV30,CAWSVGTEETQYF,TGTGCCTGGAGTGTCGGGACAGAAGAGACCCAGTACTTC